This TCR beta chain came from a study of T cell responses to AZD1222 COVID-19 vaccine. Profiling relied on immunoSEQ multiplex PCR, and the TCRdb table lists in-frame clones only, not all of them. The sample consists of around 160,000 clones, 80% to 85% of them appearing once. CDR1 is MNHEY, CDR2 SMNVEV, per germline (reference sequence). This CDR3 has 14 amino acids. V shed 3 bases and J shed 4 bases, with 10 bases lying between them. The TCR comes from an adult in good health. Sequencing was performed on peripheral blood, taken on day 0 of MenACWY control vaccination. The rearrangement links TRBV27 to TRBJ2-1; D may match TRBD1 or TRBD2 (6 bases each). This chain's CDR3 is CASSFWGAYNEQFF. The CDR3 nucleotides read TGTGCCAGCAGTTTCTGGGGGGCGTACAATGAGCAGTTCTTC.